This TCR beta chain is drawn from a study of control samples from healthy donors and cancer patients. The table came from immunoSEQ multiplex PCR; TCRdb's copy has only in-frame clones and leaves some out. The table shows around 150,000 clones, with about 87% occurring only once. Trimming cost V 0 bases and J 6 bases, with 12 bases left between them. The CDR3 runs to 14 residues. The germline CDR1 and CDR2 sequences are LGHNA and YNFKEQ. The sequence was collected from a man aged 30 to 39 in good health. Sequenced material: blood. V gene TRBV4-2 combines with J gene TRBJ2-7; D gene unclear. CDR3 nucleotide sequence: TGTGCCAGCAGCCAAGAGCCAGGAGCTGGCGAGCAGTACTTC. The encoded protein is CASSQEPGAGEQYF.